Given below is one T cell receptor (beta chain) in context. The antigen is not known. Both subsets, CD45RA+ naive and CD45RA-negative memory, were split from the CD4+ cells. This sample was taken from a study of shared clonotypes between healthy human individuals. Study background: Every donor yielded three CD4 naive, three CD4 memory, two CD8 naive and one CD8 memory plate. Study-wide results and caveats: Compared with memory subsets, naive subsets generally had larger estimated richness.

Tens of thousands of T cell genomes, or roughly 200 ng DNA, went into the sorted-subset replicate PCRs. Measured with immunoSEQ multiplex PCR; TCRdb has only the in-frame clones, and not every one. The repertoire holds approximately 2.5 million clones, with roughly 92% as singletons. Looked up from germline, CDR1 is SNHLY and CDR2 is FYNNEI. CDR3 length equals 16 residues. The germline V and J ends were trimmed by 7 bases and 4 bases, with 22 bases remaining between them. Sequencing was performed on naive CD4+ T cells sorted from blood. The subset: CD45RA+ positively selected. The chain recombines TRBV2 with TRBJ1-1, with D possibly TRBD1 on 5 matching bases. The clonotype was recovered from a man younger than 35 in good health. CDR3 DNA sequence: TGTGCCAGCAACGCACCCCCGGGACGTGTGAGCACTGAAGCTTTCTTT. It specifies CASNAPPGRVSTEAFF.